Below, 22 T cell receptor beta chains from the same sample are listed, as sequenced in a study of regulatory T cells in long-lasting Graves disease. TCR beta libraries were built with iRepertoire HTBI primers and Arm-PCR of CDR3 regions. TCRdb reanalysed the multiplex PCR reads using MiXCR and keeps one entry per CDR3 protein. Of around 460,000 distinct CDR3 sequences detected, about 15% appear once; the ten largest clones hold approximately 15%. Time point described: newly diagnosed GD, antithyroid drugs for less than 3 months. RNA from PBMCs was the source of the TCR library. These same data were also listed under a study on T cells in Graves' hyperthyroidism and ophthalmopathy.

This specimen was peripheral blood mononuclear cells (PBMCs), taken at new diagnosis, from a patient treated with antithyroid drugs. The receptors shown here come from a woman in her 50s with Graves disease.

This clonotype has ten or more counts. The chain employs TRBV7-8 and TRBJ2-7; D possibly corresponds to TRBD1 (5 bases). The germline CDR1 and CDR2 sequences are SGHVS and FQNEAQ. The CDR3 loop spans 16 amino acids. V lost 1 base, J lost 3 bases, and 16 bases lay in between. The CDR3 region is CASSLERPTAGYEQYF. CDR3 nucleotides: TGTGCCAGCAGCTTAGAAAGGCCGACAGCCGGCTACGAGCAGTACTTC.

The rearrangement uses TRBV7-2 and TRBJ2-2, with a tentative D call TRBD1 (6 bases). The CDR3 is made up of 19 amino acids. With 2 bases removed from V and 1 base from J, the gap between germline ends came to 20 bases. Germline V gene data show CDR1 as SGHTA and CDR2 as FQGNSA. The CDR3 DNA is TGTGCCAGCAGCTTAACCCCCCCTACAGGGCGATGGAACACCGGGGAGCTGTTTTTT. This translates into CASSLTPPTGRWNTGELFF. The entire variable domain, with the rest obtained from reference TRBV7-2 and TRBJ2-2, is as follows: GAGVSQSPSNKVTEKGKDVELRCDPISGHTALYWYRQSLGQGLEFLIYFQGNSAPDKSGLPSDRFSAERTGGSVSTLTIQRTQQEDSAVYLCASSLTPPTGRWNTGELFFGEGSRLTVL.

This clonotype was counted between two and nine times. The gene calls are TRBV2 and TRBJ2-1, with 7 bases matching TRBD1. V lost 7 bases and J lost 5; bases outside the gene matches: 14. The CDR3 has 16 amino acids. CDR1 and CDR2 from the germline V gene are SNHLY and FYNNEI. As DNA, the CDR3 is TGTGCCAGCAACCCCCGGGGACAGATCTCGGACAATGAGCAGTTCTTC. It encodes CASNPRGQISDNEQFF.

This clonotype occurred a few times. The chain combines TRBV20-1 with TRBJ1-5, with D unresolved. This CDR3 has 13 amino acids. Germline lookup yields CDR1 DFQATT and CDR2 SNEGSKA (reference sequence). Trimming removed 3 bases at V and 0 bases at J, with 6 bases between. The CDR3 nucleotides are TGCAGTGCTAGTCCCAGTAGCAATCAGCCCCAGCATTTT. It codes for CSASPSSNQPQHF.

The V gene is TRBV5-5, the J gene TRBJ1-1; D is ambiguous. Trimming took 0 bases from V and 0 from J, leaving 12 bases between them. CDR3 size: 16 residues. Germline CDR1 reads SGHKS; CDR2 reads YYEKEE (reference sequence). The CDR3 coding sequence is TGTGCCAGCAGCTTGGAGGACCGATCAATGAACACTGAAGCTTTCTTT. It translates to CASSLEDRSMNTEAFF.

A word on this clonotype: The junction departs from germline at one end; a sequencing error may be responsible. This sequence joins TRBV9 and TRBJ1-1; 7 bases match TRBD1. The CDR3 is 15 amino acids. CDR1 is SGDLS and CDR2 is YYNGEE in the germline V gene. This chain's CDR3 is CASSLGTDMNTEAFF. In DNA, the CDR3 is TGTGCCAGCAGCCTGGGGACAGATATGAACACCGAAGCTTTCTTT.

This clonotype was picked up many times. The genes are TRBV7-9 and TRBJ2-7, with 10 bases lining up with TRBD2. Trimming cost V 5 bases and J 3 bases; bases outside gene matches: 7. This CDR3 is built from 15 residues. The germline CDR1 and CDR2 sequences are SEHNR and FQNEAQ (reference sequence). Here the CDR3 reads CASSETAGGFYEQYF. The CDR3 DNA follows: TGTGCCAGCAGCGAAACAGCGGGAGGGTTCTACGAGCAGTACTTC.

This clonotype was recorded at least ten times. One junction end does not reproduce the germline sequence, and a read error may be involved. V and J are TRBV5-1 and TRBJ2-3; D uncertain. The CDR3 totals 13 residues. CDR1 is SGHRS and CDR2 is YFSETQ in the germline V gene. The CDR3 DNA reads as TGTGCCAGCAGTTTGGACCACACAGATACGCAGTATTTT. It is translated as CASSLDHTDTQYF.

This clonotype was picked up many times. DNA for the CDR3: TGTGCCAGTAGCGAGGACAGCTCCGGTGATAATAGCAATCAGCCCCAGCATTTT. Translating gives CASSEDSSGDNSNQPQHF. This sequence joins TRBV19 and TRBJ1-5, with D perhaps matching TRBD1 (6 bases). The CDR3 length is 18 residues. Germline V CDR1 and CDR2: LNHDA, SQIVND (reference sequence). V lost 6 bases, J lost 0 bases, and 21 bases lay in between.

This clonotype was recorded many times. The V call is TRBV28, the J call TRBJ2-3; D may be TRBD1 (6 bases). This CDR3 is built from 17 residues. Germline V gene data show CDR1 as MDHEN and CDR2 as SYDVKM. Trimming pared 8 bases from V and 4 bases from J, leaving 25 bases between. For the CDR3, the DNA is TGTGCCAGCCCACCGGACCAGAGGGGGATTTCGGCAGATACGCAGTATTTT. Protein product: CASPPDQRGISADTQYF.

Many counts were recorded for this clonotype. V usage is TRBV20-1 and J usage is TRBJ2-7, with 15 bases identical to TRBD2. The germline V gene encodes CDR1 DFQATT and CDR2 SNEGSKA (reference sequence). The V segment lost 0 bases and the J segment 4 bases; nucleotides outside the gene matches: 4. The length of the CDR3 is 16 residues. In DNA form, the CDR3 reads TGCAGTGCTAGAGATTGGACTAGCGGGAGGGCGTACGAGCAGTACTTC. As protein: CSARDWTSGRAYEQYF.

This clonotype was seen many times. This chain uses TRBV12-3 or TRBV12-4 with TRBJ2-2; 8 positions match TRBD2. The CDR3 runs 16 residues. Trimming took 6 bases from V and 7 from J; bases not matched to a gene: 13. CDR3: CASSQLAVGEGGELFF. The CDR3, as DNA: TGTGCCAGCAGCCAACTAGCGGTGGGGGAGGGCGGGGAGCTGTTTTTT.

The sample holds one count of this clonotype. The chain has TRBV28 and TRBJ2-1, with D possibly matching TRBD2 (6 bases). This CDR3 contains 17 residues. The germline V gene has CDR1 MDHEN and CDR2 SYDVKM. V was trimmed by 1 base and J by 7 bases, leaving 20 bases between them. CDR3 nucleotides: TGTGCCAGCAGTTTATCAGGGAGGCCCACCCTTGAGAATGAGCAGTTCTTC. This sequence encodes CASSLSGRPTLENEQFF.

This clonotype was seen repeatedly, ten times or more. This rearrangement joins TRBV27 to TRBJ1-1; unclear D gene. The CDR3 has 14 amino acids. Germline CDR1 reads MNHEY; CDR2 reads SMNVEV (reference sequence). The V gene lost 7 bases and the J gene lost 11 bases, with 23 bases spanning the gap. CDR3 residues: CASTSDPGRMQAFF. CDR3 in DNA: TGTGCCAGCACTTCGGATCCGGGCCGTATGCAGGCTTTCTTT.

V and J are TRBV28 and TRBJ2-5; 12 nucleotides agree with TRBD1. This CDR3 is built from 15 residues. With V trimmed by 5 bases and J by 5 bases, 6 bases remained unmatched. CDR1 MDHEN and CDR2 SYDVKM come from the germline V gene. The CDR3 sequence: CASSGGQGAGETQYF. CDR3 nucleotides: TGTGCCAGCAGTGGGGGACAGGGGGCCGGCGAGACCCAGTACTTC.

This clonotype has a handful of counts. A read error is possible here, since a much larger clone lies one base away. V usage is TRBV28 and J usage is TRBJ2-5; 11 bases are shared with TRBD1. The CDR3 is 14 amino acids. CDR1 is MDHEN and CDR2 is SYDVKM in the germline V gene. CDR3 residues: CAGSLDRGLETQYF. The CDR3 nucleotides are TGTGCCGGCAGTTTGGACAGGGGGCTAGAGACCCAGTACTTC. The complete variable domain, with remaining parts taken from reference TRBV28 and TRBJ2-5, reads DVKVTQSSRYLVKRTGEKVFLECVQDMDHENMFWYRQDPGLGLRLIYFSYDVKMKEKGDIPEGYSVSREKKERFSLILESASTNQTSMYLCAGSLDRGLETQYFGPGTRLLVL.

As regards this clonotype: A much larger clone lies a single base off, so this may be a read error. The rearrangement joins TRBV28 to TRBJ2-3; D gene ambiguous. There are 14 residues in the CDR3. V gave up 7 bases and J gave up 10 bases, with 21 bases separating them. Germline V gene data show CDR1 as MDHEN and CDR2 as SYDVKM. In DNA, the CDR3 is TGTGCCAGCACCTTTTTTAGGACCCGGGCCGCGCAGTATTTT. This translates into CASTFFRTRAAQYF.

The table lists this clonotype with a few counts. The V call is TRBV20-1, the J call TRBJ2-3; 7 positions agree with TRBD2. Per germline, CDR1 DFQATT and CDR2 SNEGSKA (reference sequence). Losses at the gene ends were 1 base for V and 1 base for J; bases not matched to a gene: 2. This CDR3 spans 14 amino acids. The CDR3 nucleotides are TGCAGTGCTAGAGCGGGAGGCGGCACAGATACGCAGTATTTT. It codes for CSARAGGGTDTQYF.

This clonotype has a handful of counts. The rearrangement links TRBV30 to TRBJ1-5, with D maybe TRBD1 (5 bases). V was shortened by 3 bases and J by 3 bases, with 15 bases between the two germline ends. Germline values: CDR1 GTSNPN, CDR2 SVGIG (reference sequence). This CDR3 is 15 amino acids long. CDR3 sequence reads: CAWSRDLRYNQPQHF. The CDR3 DNA sequence: TGTGCCTGGAGCCGGGACCTTCGATACAATCAGCCCCAGCATTTT. The full variable domain, in which reference TRBV30 and TRBJ1-5 provide the parts outside the CDR3, is SQTIHQWPATLVQPVGSPLSLECTVEGTSNPNLYWYRQAAGRGLQLLFYSVGIGQISSEVPQNLSASRPQDRQFILSSKKLLLSDSGFYLCAWSRDLRYNQPQHFGDGTRLSIL.

Only a few counts were recorded for this clonotype. The V call is TRBV12-5, the J call TRBJ2-3, with D possibly TRBD2 on 6 matching bases. CDR3 length equals 12 residues. Germline CDR1 reads LGHNT; CDR2 reads FRNRAP. Trimming stripped 4 bases from V and 6 bases from J, with 8 bases between. The CDR3 bases are TGTGCTAGTGGTTATGGGGGGGATACGCAGTATTTT. The encoded protein is CASGYGGDTQYF. Filled out from reference TRBV12-5 and TRBJ2-3, the complete variable domain reads DARVTQTPRHKVTEMGQEVTMRCQPILGHNTVFWYRQTMMQGLELLAYFRNRAPLDDSGMPKDRFSAEMPDATLATLKIQPSEPRDSAVYFCASGYGGDTQYFGPGTRLTVL.

This clonotype was observed many times. This chain joins TRBV10-3 and TRBJ1-1, with 7 bases identical to TRBD1. The CDR3 loop spans 13 amino acids. The V gene's germline CDR1 is ENHRY and CDR2 SYGVKD. V lost 4 bases, J lost 4 bases, and 3 bases stayed unmatched. For the CDR3, the DNA is TGTGCCATCAGTGCTCAGGGGGGCACTGAAGCTTTCTTT. Encoded protein: CAISAQGGTEAFF.

This clonotype has only a few counts. The chain is built from TRBV19 and TRBJ1-4; tentatively, D is TRBD1 (5 bases). Trimming removed 8 bases from V and 0 bases from J, with 16 bases in between. Germline CDR1 and CDR2: LNHDA and SQIVND (reference sequence). The CDR3 sequence is 16 residues long. DNA for the CDR3: TGTGCCAGTGAGGGGAGGAACAAGGCAACTAATGAAAAACTGTTTTTT. Residues: CASEGRNKATNEKLFF.